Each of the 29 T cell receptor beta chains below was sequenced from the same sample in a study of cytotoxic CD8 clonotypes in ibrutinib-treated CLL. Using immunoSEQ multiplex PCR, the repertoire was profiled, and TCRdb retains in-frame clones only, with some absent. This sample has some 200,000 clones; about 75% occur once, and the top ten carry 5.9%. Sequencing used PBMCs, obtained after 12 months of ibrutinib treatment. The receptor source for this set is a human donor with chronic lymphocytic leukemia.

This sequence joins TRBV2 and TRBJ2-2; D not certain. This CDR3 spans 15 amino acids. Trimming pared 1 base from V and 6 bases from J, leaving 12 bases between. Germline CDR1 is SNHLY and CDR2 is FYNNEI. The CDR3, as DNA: TGTGCCAGCAGTGAAGAATCGGTTGTGGCCGGGGAGCTGTTTTTT. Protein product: CASSEESVVAGELFF.

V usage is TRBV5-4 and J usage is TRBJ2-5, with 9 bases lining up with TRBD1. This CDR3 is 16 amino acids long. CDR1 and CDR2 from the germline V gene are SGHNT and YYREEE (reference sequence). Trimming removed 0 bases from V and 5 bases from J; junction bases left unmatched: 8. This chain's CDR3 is CASSLGQTGGTETQYF. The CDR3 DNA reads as TGTGCCAGCAGCTTGGGGCAGACAGGGGGTACGGAGACCCAGTACTTC. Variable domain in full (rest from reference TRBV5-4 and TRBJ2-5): ETGVTQSPTHLIKTRGQQVTLRCSSQSGHNTVSWYQQALGQGPQFIFQYYREEENGRGNFPPRFSGLQFPNYSSELNVNALELDDSALYLCASSLGQTGGTETQYFGPGTRLLVL.

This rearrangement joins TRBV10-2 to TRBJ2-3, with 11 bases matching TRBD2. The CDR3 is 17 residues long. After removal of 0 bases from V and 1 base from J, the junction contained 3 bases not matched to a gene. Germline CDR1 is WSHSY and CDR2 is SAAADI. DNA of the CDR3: TGCGCCAGCAGTGAGTCGAAACTAGCGGGGGGCACAGATACGCAGTATTTT. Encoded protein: CASSESKLAGGTDTQYF.

The CDR3 sequence: CASTPTGGGQPQHF. The CDR3 DNA follows: TGCGCCAGCACCCCGACGGGTGGGGGTCAGCCCCAGCATTTT. The genes are TRBV5-1 and TRBJ1-5; TRBD1 is a possible D gene (5 bases). This CDR3 contains 14 residues. V lost 6 bases to trimming and J lost 6 bases, with 16 bases between them. Germline V gene sequence: CDR1 SGHRS, CDR2 YFSETQ.

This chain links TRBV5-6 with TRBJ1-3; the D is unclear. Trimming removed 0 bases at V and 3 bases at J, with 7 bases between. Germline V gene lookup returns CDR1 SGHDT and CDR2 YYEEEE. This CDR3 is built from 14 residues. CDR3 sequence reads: CASSLEGGGNTIYF. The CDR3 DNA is TGTGCCAGCAGCTTGGAGGGAGGTGGAAACACCATATATTTT.

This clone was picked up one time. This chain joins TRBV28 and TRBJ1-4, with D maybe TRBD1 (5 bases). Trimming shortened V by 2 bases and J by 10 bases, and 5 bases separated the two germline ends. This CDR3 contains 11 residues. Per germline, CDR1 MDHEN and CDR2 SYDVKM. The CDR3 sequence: CASSLRGKLFF. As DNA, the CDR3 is TGTGCCAGCAGTTTAAGGGGAAAACTGTTTTTT.

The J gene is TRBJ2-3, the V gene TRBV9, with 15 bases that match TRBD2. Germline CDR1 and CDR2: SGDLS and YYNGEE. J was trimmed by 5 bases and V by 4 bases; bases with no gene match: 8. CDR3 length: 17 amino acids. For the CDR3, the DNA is TGTGCCAGCAGCTCAGGACTAGCGGGAGGGCCTATAGATACGCAGTATTTT. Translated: CASSSGLAGGPIDTQYF.

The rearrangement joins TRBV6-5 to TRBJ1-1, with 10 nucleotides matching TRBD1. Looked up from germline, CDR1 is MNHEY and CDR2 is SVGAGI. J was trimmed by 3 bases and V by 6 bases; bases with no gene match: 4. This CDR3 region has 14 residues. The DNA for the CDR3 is TGTGCCAGCAGCCCGGGACAGGGGTACACTGAAGCTTTCTTT. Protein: CASSPGQGYTEAFF.

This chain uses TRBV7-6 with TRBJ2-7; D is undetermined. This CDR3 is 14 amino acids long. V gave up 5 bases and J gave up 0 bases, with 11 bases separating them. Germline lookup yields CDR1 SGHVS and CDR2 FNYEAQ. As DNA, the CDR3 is TGTGCCAGCAGCCCGGACCCAAGCTCCTACGAGCAGTACTTC. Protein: CASSPDPSSYEQYF.

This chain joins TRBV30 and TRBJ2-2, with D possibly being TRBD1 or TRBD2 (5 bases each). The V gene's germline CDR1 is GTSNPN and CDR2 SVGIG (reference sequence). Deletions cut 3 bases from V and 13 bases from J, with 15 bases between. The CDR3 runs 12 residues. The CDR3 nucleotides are TGTGCCTGGAGCAACCCCCCAGGGACGCTGTTTTTT. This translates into CAWSNPPGTLFF.

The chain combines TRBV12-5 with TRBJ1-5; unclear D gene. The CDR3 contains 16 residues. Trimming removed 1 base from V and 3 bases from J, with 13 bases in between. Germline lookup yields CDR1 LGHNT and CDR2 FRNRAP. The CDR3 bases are TGTGCTAGTGGTTTGGAGTTCGGCAGTCCCAATCAGCCCCAGCATTTT. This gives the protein CASGLEFGSPNQPQHF.

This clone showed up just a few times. The CDR3 nucleotides are TGCGCCAGCAGCCCCTGGGCGGGAGTCGGGGCCAACGTCCTGACTTTC. Translating gives CASSPWAGVGANVLTF. This chain joins TRBV5-1 and TRBJ2-6; 7 bases line up with TRBD2. CDR1 and CDR2 from the germline V gene are SGHRS and YFSETQ. The CDR3 covers 16 residues. The trim removed 4 bases at V and 4 bases at J, leaving 8 bases unmatched.

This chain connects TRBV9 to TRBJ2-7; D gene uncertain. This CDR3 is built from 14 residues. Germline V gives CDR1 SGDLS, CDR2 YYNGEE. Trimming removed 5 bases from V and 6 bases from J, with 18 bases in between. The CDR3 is CASSPTGSSPEQYF. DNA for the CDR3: TGTGCCAGCAGTCCAACCGGGTCCTCCCCCGAGCAGTACTTC.

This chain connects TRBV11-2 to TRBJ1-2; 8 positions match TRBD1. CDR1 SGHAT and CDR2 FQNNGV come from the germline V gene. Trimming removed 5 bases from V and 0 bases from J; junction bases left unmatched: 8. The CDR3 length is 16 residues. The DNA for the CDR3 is TGTGCCAGCAGCAACCCCGGGACAGGCGCTAACTATGGCTACACCTTC. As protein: CASSNPGTGANYGYTF. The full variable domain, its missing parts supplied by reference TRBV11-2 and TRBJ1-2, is EAGVAQSPRYKIIEKRQSVAFWCNPISGHATLYWYQQILGQGPKLLIQFQNNGVVDDSQLPKDRFSAERLKGVDSTLKIQPAKLEDSAVYLCASSNPGTGANYGYTFGSGTRLTVV.

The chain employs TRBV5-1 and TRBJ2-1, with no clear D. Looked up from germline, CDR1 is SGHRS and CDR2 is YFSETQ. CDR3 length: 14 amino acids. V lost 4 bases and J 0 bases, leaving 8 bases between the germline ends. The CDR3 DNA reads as TGCGCCAGCAGCGGTGGTGCCTCCTACAATGAGCAGTTCTTC. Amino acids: CASSGGASYNEQFF.

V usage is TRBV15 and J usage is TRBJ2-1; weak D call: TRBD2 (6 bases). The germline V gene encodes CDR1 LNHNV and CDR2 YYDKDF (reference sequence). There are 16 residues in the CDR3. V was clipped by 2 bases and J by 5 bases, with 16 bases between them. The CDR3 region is CATSRLVRRDDNEQFF. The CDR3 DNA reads TGTGCCACCAGCAGATTGGTCAGGCGGGATGACAATGAGCAGTTCTTC.

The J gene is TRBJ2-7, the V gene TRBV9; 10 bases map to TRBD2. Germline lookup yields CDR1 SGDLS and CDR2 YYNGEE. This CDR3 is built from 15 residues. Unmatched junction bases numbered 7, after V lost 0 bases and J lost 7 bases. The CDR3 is CASSVVAGGVKEQYF. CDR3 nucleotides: TGTGCCAGCAGCGTAGTAGCGGGAGGAGTGAAGGAGCAGTACTTC.

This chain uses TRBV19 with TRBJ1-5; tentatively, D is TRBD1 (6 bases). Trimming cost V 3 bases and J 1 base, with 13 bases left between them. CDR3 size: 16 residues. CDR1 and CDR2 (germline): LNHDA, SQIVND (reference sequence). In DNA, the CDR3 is TGTGCCAGTAGTATCGCAGGGGTGCGGAGCAATCAGCCCCAGCATTTT. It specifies CASSIAGVRSNQPQHF.

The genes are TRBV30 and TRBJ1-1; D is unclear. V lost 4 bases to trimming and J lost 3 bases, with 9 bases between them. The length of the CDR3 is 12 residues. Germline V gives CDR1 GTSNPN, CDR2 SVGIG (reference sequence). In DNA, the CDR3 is TGTGCCTGGATTCTGGGGTACACTGAAGCTTTCTTT. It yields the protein CAWILGYTEAFF.

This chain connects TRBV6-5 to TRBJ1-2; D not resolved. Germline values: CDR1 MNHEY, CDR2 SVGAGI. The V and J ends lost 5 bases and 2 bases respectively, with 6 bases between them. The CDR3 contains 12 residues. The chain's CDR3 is CASSRQNYGYTF. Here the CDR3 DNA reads TGTGCCAGCAGTCGGCAGAACTATGGCTACACCTTC.

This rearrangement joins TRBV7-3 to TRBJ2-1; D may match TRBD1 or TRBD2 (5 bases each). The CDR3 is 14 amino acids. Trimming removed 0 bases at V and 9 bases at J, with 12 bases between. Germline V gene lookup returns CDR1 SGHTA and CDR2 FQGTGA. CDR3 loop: CASSLTLAGGEQFF. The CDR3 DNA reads TGTGCCAGCAGCTTAACCCTCGCTGGGGGTGAGCAGTTCTTC.

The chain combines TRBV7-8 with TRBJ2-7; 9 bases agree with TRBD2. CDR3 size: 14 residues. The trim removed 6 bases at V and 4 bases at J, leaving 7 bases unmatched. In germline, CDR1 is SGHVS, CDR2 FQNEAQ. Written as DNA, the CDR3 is TGTGCCAGCAGATCAAAAGCGGGAGGTTACGAGCAGTACTTC. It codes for CASRSKAGGYEQYF.

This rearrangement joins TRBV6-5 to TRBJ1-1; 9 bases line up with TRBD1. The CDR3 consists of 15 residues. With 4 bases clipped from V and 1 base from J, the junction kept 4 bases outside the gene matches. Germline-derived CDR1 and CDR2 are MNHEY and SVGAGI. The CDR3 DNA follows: TGTGCCAGCAGTTTGACAGGGGGGGAGAACACTGAAGCTTTCTTT. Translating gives CASSLTGGENTEAFF.

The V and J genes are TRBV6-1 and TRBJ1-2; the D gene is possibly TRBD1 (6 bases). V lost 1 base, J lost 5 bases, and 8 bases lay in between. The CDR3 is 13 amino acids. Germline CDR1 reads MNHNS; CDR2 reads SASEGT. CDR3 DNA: TGTGCCAGCAGTGAAGGAGGGGGGTATGGCTACACCTTC. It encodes CASSEGGGYGYTF.

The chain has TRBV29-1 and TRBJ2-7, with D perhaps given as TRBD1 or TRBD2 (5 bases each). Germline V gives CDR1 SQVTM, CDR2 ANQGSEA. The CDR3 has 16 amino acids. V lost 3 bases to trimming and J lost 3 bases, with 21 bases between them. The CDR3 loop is CSVEGIWGLGFYEQYF. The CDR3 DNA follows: TGCAGCGTTGAGGGGATTTGGGGGTTGGGATTCTACGAGCAGTACTTC.

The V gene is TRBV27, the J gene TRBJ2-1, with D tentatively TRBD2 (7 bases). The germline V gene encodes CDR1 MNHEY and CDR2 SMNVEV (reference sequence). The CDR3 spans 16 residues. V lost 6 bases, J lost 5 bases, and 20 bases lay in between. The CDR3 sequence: CASRPLRAGAHNEQFF. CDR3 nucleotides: TGTGCCAGCAGGCCCCTTAGGGCGGGGGCCCACAATGAGCAGTTCTTC.

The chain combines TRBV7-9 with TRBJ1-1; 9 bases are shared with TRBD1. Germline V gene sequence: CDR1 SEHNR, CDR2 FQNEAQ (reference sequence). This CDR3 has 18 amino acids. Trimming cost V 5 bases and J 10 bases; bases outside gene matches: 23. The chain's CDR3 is CASSPSRRDRVDGDPAFF. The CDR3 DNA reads TGTGCCAGCAGCCCTAGTCGGCGGGACAGGGTGGACGGGGATCCAGCTTTCTTT.

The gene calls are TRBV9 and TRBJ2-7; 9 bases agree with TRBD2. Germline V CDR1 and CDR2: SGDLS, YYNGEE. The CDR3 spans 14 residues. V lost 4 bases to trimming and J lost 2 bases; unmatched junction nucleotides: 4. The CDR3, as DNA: TGTGCCAGCAGCCCCCCTAGCGGGGCCTACGAGCAGTACTTC. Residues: CASSPPSGAYEQYF.

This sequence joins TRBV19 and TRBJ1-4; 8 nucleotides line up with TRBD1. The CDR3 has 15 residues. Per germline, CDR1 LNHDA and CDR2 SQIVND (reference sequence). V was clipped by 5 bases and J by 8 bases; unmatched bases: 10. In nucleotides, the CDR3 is TGTGCCAGTAGTTTCGGGACAGGAGGGGAGGAAAAACTGTTTTTT. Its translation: CASSFGTGGEEKLFF.